A selection of T cell receptor beta chains follows, all from one sample in a study of T cell responses to AZD1222 COVID-19 vaccine. The assay was immunoSEQ multiplex PCR, and TCRdb's table has in-frame clones only and misses some. The table includes under 50,000 clones, over 75% detected once. The sequenced sample was peripheral blood, obtained 28 days after the second dose of the MenACWY control vaccine. The receptors were gathered from an adult who received the MenACWY meningococcal vaccine as a control. Each CDR3 is given with its conserved first and last residue. Each record gives: J gene, clone size, D gene, V gene, CDR3 DNA, CDR3 protein. A D gene is named only where the DNA matches it firmly. Clone size is stated in some rows and not others, as once, few, many or a class when expanded.

j_call: TRBJ2-3; clone_size: .; d_call: TRBD1; v_call: TRBV29-1; cdr3_nt: TGCAGCGTTGGGACAGGGGGGCCAGATACGCAGTATTTT; cdr3_aa: CSVGTGGPDTQYF
j_call: TRBJ2-2; clone_size: .; d_call: TRBD1; v_call: TRBV2; cdr3_nt: TGTGCCAGCAGTTCAACCGGGACAGGGTACATCGGGGAGCTGTTTTTT; cdr3_aa: CASSSTGTGYIGELFF
j_call: TRBJ2-5; clone_size: .; d_call: .; v_call: TRBV28; cdr3_nt: TGTGCCAGCAGCAAAAACCGGGATCTTTTCGTGGAGACCCAGTACTTC; cdr3_aa: CASSKNRDLFVETQYF
j_call: TRBJ2-7; clone_size: .; d_call: .; v_call: TRBV30; cdr3_nt: TGTGCCTGGAGGCGGGGGACACTAGGCGAGCAGTACTTC; cdr3_aa: CAWRRGTLGEQYF
j_call: TRBJ1-4; clone_size: .; d_call: .; v_call: TRBV11-2; cdr3_nt: TGTGCCAGCAGCTTAACCCGGGCCTACGTCGTTGAAAAACTGTTTTTT; cdr3_aa: CASSLTRAYVVEKLFF
j_call: TRBJ2-1; clone_size: few; d_call: TRBD1; v_call: TRBV9; cdr3_nt: TGTGCCAGCAGCGAGGGGGGACAGGGAGGTTTCAATGAGCAGTTCTTC; cdr3_aa: CASSEGGQGGFNEQFF
j_call: TRBJ2-7; clone_size: .; d_call: TRBD2; v_call: TRBV2; cdr3_nt: TGTGCCAGCAGGTCGGGACTAGCGGGGAAGAAAAGCTCCTACGAGCAGTACTTC; cdr3_aa: CASRSGLAGKKSSYEQYF
j_call: TRBJ2-2; clone_size: .; d_call: .; v_call: TRBV5-4; cdr3_nt: TGTGCCAGCAGCTTAAGACAGCACAACACCGGGGAGCTGTTTTTT; cdr3_aa: CASSLRQHNTGELFF
j_call: TRBJ1-1; clone_size: .; d_call: .; v_call: TRBV2; cdr3_nt: TGTGCCAGTGCCCTTACAGGTTACACTGAAGCTTTCTTT; cdr3_aa: CASALTGYTEAFF
j_call: TRBJ1-4; clone_size: .; d_call: .; v_call: TRBV7-9; cdr3_nt: TGTGCCAGCAGCTTAGATGGGGAGAGAGAAAAACTGTTTTTT; cdr3_aa: CASSLDGEREKLFF
j_call: TRBJ1-2; clone_size: .; d_call: .; v_call: TRBV10-3; cdr3_nt: TGTGCCATCAGTCGATTGACTGAGCCTAACTATGGCTACACCTTC; cdr3_aa: CAISRLTEPNYGYTF
j_call: TRBJ2-7; clone_size: .; d_call: .; v_call: TRBV12-1; cdr3_nt: TGTGCCAGCAGCCCCGCCCCCAAGGAGTTGGGCTACGAGCAGTACTTC; cdr3_aa: CASSPAPKELGYEQYF
j_call: TRBJ2-6; clone_size: .; d_call: TRBD1; v_call: TRBV27; cdr3_nt: TGTGCCAGCAGGACAGGGGCTGGGGCCAACGTCCTGACTTTC; cdr3_aa: CASRTGAGANVLTF
j_call: TRBJ2-6; clone_size: .; d_call: .; v_call: TRBV19; cdr3_nt: TGTGCCAGTAGTATAGCCCGGGGCTGGGGGGCCAACGTCCTGACTTTC; cdr3_aa: CASSIARGWGANVLTF
j_call: TRBJ2-6; clone_size: .; d_call: .; v_call: TRBV28; cdr3_nt: TGTGCCAGCCTCCAACGCGGCTCTGGGGCCAACGTCCTGACTTTC; cdr3_aa: CASLQRGSGANVLTF
j_call: TRBJ1-5; clone_size: .; d_call: TRBD1; v_call: TRBV28; cdr3_nt: TGTGCCAGCACTCGAGGCGGGACAGGGGTTCAGCCCCAGCATTTT; cdr3_aa: CASTRGGTGVQPQHF
j_call: TRBJ2-2; clone_size: .; d_call: .; v_call: TRBV5-1; cdr3_nt: TGCGCCAGGACCTTAAACACCGGGGAGCTGTTTTTT; cdr3_aa: CARTLNTGELFF
j_call: TRBJ2-1; clone_size: .; d_call: .; v_call: TRBV5-4; cdr3_nt: TGTGCCAGCAGCACGGGCGCCCTAGACAACAATGAGCAGTTCTTC; cdr3_aa: CASSTGALDNNEQFF
j_call: TRBJ2-7; clone_size: .; d_call: TRBD2; v_call: TRBV6-5; cdr3_nt: TGTGCCAGCAGTTACTCAGGACTAGCGGGAGGGTACGAGCAGTACTTC; cdr3_aa: CASSYSGLAGGYEQYF
j_call: TRBJ2-7; clone_size: once; d_call: TRBD2; v_call: TRBV2; cdr3_nt: TGTGCCAGCAGTGAAGGACTAGCGTCTGCCTACGAGCAGTACTTC; cdr3_aa: CASSEGLASAYEQYF
j_call: TRBJ2-1; clone_size: .; d_call: .; v_call: TRBV19; cdr3_nt: TGTGCCAGTAGTATGCTAGAGAGCTCCTACAATGAGCAGTTCTTC; cdr3_aa: CASSMLESSYNEQFF
j_call: TRBJ2-1; clone_size: .; d_call: TRBD2; v_call: TRBV19; cdr3_nt: TGTGCCAGTAATCCTCTGTTTGCGGGAGGGCAGAATGAGCAGTTCTTC; cdr3_aa: CASNPLFAGGQNEQFF
j_call: TRBJ2-1; clone_size: .; d_call: .; v_call: TRBV11-3; cdr3_nt: TGTGCCAGCAGCTCCCACGATCGCTGGAGAGCCAACAATGAGCAGTTCTTC; cdr3_aa: CASSSHDRWRANNEQFF
j_call: TRBJ2-3; clone_size: .; d_call: .; v_call: TRBV11-2; cdr3_nt: TGTGCCAGCAGCGACACGAGGGGGATAGATACGCAGTATTTT; cdr3_aa: CASSDTRGIDTQYF
j_call: TRBJ2-1; clone_size: .; d_call: TRBD2; v_call: TRBV11-1; cdr3_nt: TGTGCCAGCAGCGCCGTGGCACTAGCGGGAGCTCAGGAGCAGTTCTTC; cdr3_aa: CASSAVALAGAQEQFF
j_call: TRBJ2-5; clone_size: .; d_call: TRBD2; v_call: TRBV2; cdr3_nt: TGTGCCAGCGGGGTGGGACTAGCGGGAGGGGGAGAGACCCAGTACTTC; cdr3_aa: CASGVGLAGGGETQYF
j_call: TRBJ1-2; clone_size: once; d_call: .; v_call: TRBV30; cdr3_nt: TGTGCCTGGAGTGCAGGCTCGGGGGTGTATGGCTACACCTTC; cdr3_aa: CAWSAGSGVYGYTF
j_call: TRBJ1-1; clone_size: .; d_call: .; v_call: TRBV7-9; cdr3_nt: TGTGCCAGCAGATCCCGGGACGCTATGAACACTGAAGCTTTCTTT; cdr3_aa: CASRSRDAMNTEAFF
j_call: TRBJ2-1; clone_size: .; d_call: TRBD2; v_call: TRBV10-3; cdr3_nt: TGTGCCATCCGTGGCGGGAGAGTACCCTACAATGAGCAGTTCTTC; cdr3_aa: CAIRGGRVPYNEQFF
j_call: TRBJ2-5; clone_size: .; d_call: TRBD2; v_call: TRBV19; cdr3_nt: TGTGCCAGTAGTCTCGCGGGAGCGAGGGAGACCCAGTACTTC; cdr3_aa: CASSLAGARETQYF
j_call: TRBJ2-2; clone_size: .; d_call: .; v_call: TRBV3-1/TRBV3-2; cdr3_nt: TGTGCCAGCAGCCAAGATATCCAGGCCACCGGGGAGCTGTTTTTT; cdr3_aa: CASSQDIQATGELFF
j_call: TRBJ2-2; clone_size: .; d_call: TRBD1; v_call: TRBV7-3; cdr3_nt: TGTGCCAGCAGCCAAACCCCCCCGGGACAGGGGGCTGGAACCGGGGAGCTGTTTTTT; cdr3_aa: CASSQTPPGQGAGTGELFF
j_call: TRBJ2-1; clone_size: once; d_call: TRBD2; v_call: TRBV10-1; cdr3_nt: TGCGCCAGCAGCCTATCGCTAGCGGGCTCCTACAATGAGCAGTTCTTC; cdr3_aa: CASSLSLAGSYNEQFF
j_call: TRBJ2-7; clone_size: .; d_call: TRBD2; v_call: TRBV28; cdr3_nt: TGTGCCAGCAGTTTAAGTAGCGGGCTCGAGCAGTACTTC; cdr3_aa: CASSLSSGLEQYF
j_call: TRBJ2-7; clone_size: .; d_call: .; v_call: TRBV7-6; cdr3_nt: TGTGCCAGCAGCCAATCCTCGGTTGAGCAGTACTTC; cdr3_aa: CASSQSSVEQYF
j_call: TRBJ2-1; clone_size: .; d_call: TRBD2; v_call: TRBV4-2; cdr3_nt: TGTGCCAGCAACGCCGGGGCTAGCGGGAGTGCTGAGCAGTTCTTC; cdr3_aa: CASNAGASGSAEQFF